Given below is one T cell receptor beta chain in context. Its antigen remains unknown. CDR1 is SQVTM and CDR2 is ANQGSEA in the germline V gene. The CDR3 sequence is 14 residues long. V was cut by 3 bases and J by 5 bases, with 14 bases left in between. The sample originates from a study of blood T cells in healthy people across ages. Turning to the study itself: The capture of about one barcoded beta molecule per two T cells was achieved by template switching.

Total RNA amounts of at least 5.5 micrograms were extracted per sample. It was with a sample-barcoded 5' primer and a J-beta primer mix that a second PCR of roughly 6 to 12 cycles was run. TCRdb called the 5' RACE reads again in MiXCR, with one record for every CDR3 protein. The sample lists some 640,000 distinct CDR3 sequences, 45% to 50% seen once, with roughly a third in the top ten. Study findings and constraints: Estimates drawn from one million T cells were deemed to understate diversity.

The TCR originated in a woman aged 60-75 years in good health. The chain recombines TRBV29-1 with TRBJ2-1; D is ambiguous. Sequenced input: blood. The CDR3 DNA follows: TGCAGCGTTGATTGGCTCAGCGCCAACAATGAGCAGTTCTTC. Protein sequence: CSVDWLSANNEQFF.